This T cell receptor beta chain appears in the sequencing data of a study of cytomegalovirus exposure and HLA in healthy donors. Study information: Previous work identified 95 million to 120 million unique TCR beta sequences from about 179 million T cells. Clustering assigned around 77% of the approximately 400 genotyped donors to the Caucasian-associated ancestry cluster. Findings and caveats of the study: Despite most TCR sequences being rare, some public TCRs occurred in many donors. By HLA locus, TCR association rates varied in a later analysis, with DRB1 showing the most and HLA-C the fewest.

The PCR was carried out with 60 Vbeta primers and 13 Jbeta primers. Sequencing was performed with immunoSEQ multiplex PCR; in TCRdb, only in-frame clones are kept and a portion is missing. Here the sample spans about 120,000 clones, roughly 82% being singletons. Of note for this clone: Its antigen is not identified.

The CDR3 covers 13 residues. Trimming removed 0 bases from V and 8 bases from J, with 11 bases in between. Germline V gives CDR1 SGDLS, CDR2 YYNGEE. This TCR was sampled from a young man in good health and CMV-seropositive. The V and J genes are TRBV9 and TRBJ1-2, with D maybe TRBD1 (6 bases). The sequenced material came from PBMCs. The CDR3 reads CASSVEGTLGYTF. CDR3 sequence (DNA): TGTGCCAGCAGCGTAGAGGGGACACTGGGCTACACCTTC. Supplemented by reference TRBV9 and TRBJ1-2, the full variable domain reads DSGVTQTPKHLITATGQRVTLRCSPRSGDLSVYWYQQSLDQGLQFLIQYYNGEERAKGNILERFSAQQFPDLHSELNLSSLELGDSALYFCASSVEGTLGYTFGSGTRLTVV.